Presented here are 13 T cell receptor beta chains from one specimen sequenced in a study of technical replicates of blood from four donors. Measured with immunoSEQ multiplex PCR; TCRdb has only the in-frame clones, and not every one. The top ten clones hold approximately 0.24% of a sample with about 85,000 clones, roughly 94% of them seen once. The sample consisted of T cells isolated from PBMCs. Receptors were obtained from a human donor in good health.

The V gene is TRBV10-3, the J gene TRBJ2-7; 7 nucleotides match TRBD1. Germline-derived CDR1 and CDR2 are ENHRY and SYGVKD. The CDR3 runs 12 residues. V dropped 6 bases and J dropped 7; count of bases not matched to a gene: 6. The CDR3 nucleotides are TGTGCCATCAGCCCACCAGGGGGTGAGCAGTACTTC. Encoded protein: CAISPPGGEQYF.

The V call is TRBV13, the J call TRBJ2-5; tentatively, D is TRBD2 (5 bases). V shed 5 bases and J shed 1 base, with 14 bases lying between them. CDR3 length equals 15 residues. Germline V gene data show CDR1 as PRHDT and CDR2 as FYEKMQ (reference sequence). CDR3 protein: CASSPRGQVQETQYF. The CDR3 DNA sequence: TGTGCCAGCAGCCCCCGAGGGCAGGTCCAAGAGACCCAGTACTTC.

The chain uses TRBV2 and TRBJ2-2, with D hard to call. From germline, CDR1 is SNHLY and CDR2 FYNNEI. V dropped 7 bases and J dropped 5 bases, with 11 bases sitting between them. There are 13 residues in the CDR3. In DNA, the CDR3 is TGTGCCAGCAACAGTCTACGGACCGGGGAGCTGTTTTTT. Protein sequence: CASNSLRTGELFF.

This clone came up once. Here the CDR3 reads CASGLGTTGRGNQPQHF. CDR3 DNA: TGTGCTAGTGGTTTGGGGACGACAGGGAGAGGCAATCAGCCCCAGCATTTT. The chain combines TRBV12-5 with TRBJ1-5, with TRBD1 matching 7 bases. Germline loops: CDR1 LGHNT, CDR2 FRNRAP. V lost 1 base to trimming and J lost 2 bases; unmatched junction nucleotides: 8. The CDR3 contains 17 residues.

This clone was found once. The rearrangement joins TRBV19 to TRBJ1-4; tentative D call: TRBD1 (5 bases). V shed 4 bases and J shed 8 bases, with 8 bases lying between them. Per germline, CDR1 LNHDA and CDR2 SQIVND (reference sequence). This CDR3 comprises 12 residues. CDR3: CASSTTGEKLFF. CDR3 sequence (DNA): TGTGCCAGTAGTACCACAGGAGAAAAACTGTTTTTT.

V is TRBV7-9 and J is TRBJ1-1; D is possibly TRBD1 (5 bases). CDR1 SEHNR and CDR2 FQNEAQ come from the germline V gene (reference sequence). The CDR3 contains 12 residues. V was trimmed by 1 base and J by 10 bases, leaving 10 bases between them. This chain's CDR3 is CASSLETVSAFF. The CDR3 DNA reads TGTGCCAGCAGCTTAGAGACAGTTTCAGCTTTCTTT.

The CDR3 loop is CASSSTGSNTEAFF. For the CDR3, the DNA is TGTGCCAGCAGCTCGACAGGCTCGAACACTGAAGCTTTCTTT. The V call is TRBV5-8, the J call TRBJ1-1; TRBD1 is a possible D gene (6 bases). There are 14 residues in the CDR3. V dropped 3 bases and J dropped 1 base, with 10 bases sitting between them. The germline CDR1 and CDR2 sequences are SGHTS and YDEGEE.

The chain links TRBV4-1 to TRBJ2-7; 8 bases line up with TRBD1. The CDR3 totals 13 residues. The junction had 2 bases not matched to a gene; V was cut back by 1 base and J by 6 bases. Germline CDR1 and CDR2: MGHRA and YSYEKL. CDR3 amino acids: CASSQGTGTEQYF. The CDR3 DNA is TGCGCCAGCAGCCAAGGGACAGGGACCGAGCAGTACTTC.

This rearrangement joins TRBV21-1 to TRBJ1-3. TRBV21-1 constitutes a pseudogene. This CDR3 region has 18 residues. The CDR3 is CASSSSSEVICSGNTIYF. The DNA of the CDR3 is TGTGCCAGCAGTTCCAGCTCTGAGGTTATCTGCTCTGGAAACACCATATATTTT.

V and J are TRBV6-6 and TRBJ2-1; tentatively, D is TRBD1 (6 bases). The V gene's germline CDR1 is MNHNY and CDR2 SVGAGI (reference sequence). V lost 8 bases, J lost 4 bases, and 15 bases lay in between. This CDR3 has 14 amino acids. The CDR3 DNA follows: TGTGCCAGCGAAGCAGGGGCTCTGTACAATGAGCAGTTCTTC. Its protein product is CASEAGALYNEQFF.

V and J are TRBV7-3 and TRBJ1-4; D gene uncertain. The CDR3 totals 15 residues. Trimming removed 0 bases at V and 2 bases at J, with 7 bases between. Germline-derived CDR1 and CDR2 are SGHTA and FQGTGA. CDR3 in DNA: TGTGCCAGCAGCTTAACAGCGGTTACTAATGAAAAACTGTTTTTT. Translation gives CASSLTAVTNEKLFF.

The chain couples TRBV19 to TRBJ2-7; D ambiguous. V lost 5 bases, J lost 2 bases, and 10 bases lay in between. The CDR3 length is 13 residues. Germline V gene lookup returns CDR1 LNHDA and CDR2 SQIVND (reference sequence). CDR3 bases: TGTGCCAGTAGTCCCAGTATCGCCTACGAGCAGTACTTC. The encoded protein is CASSPSIAYEQYF.

V is TRBV15 and J is TRBJ2-3; D is perhaps TRBD1 (5 bases). V lost 1 base and J 2 bases, leaving 13 bases between the germline ends. From germline, CDR1 is LNHNV and CDR2 YYDKDF (reference sequence). The CDR3 covers 16 residues. CDR3 DNA sequence: TGTGCCACCAGCAGAGTCCCGGGTGGGGCCACAGATACGCAGTATTTT. Protein: CATSRVPGGATDTQYF.